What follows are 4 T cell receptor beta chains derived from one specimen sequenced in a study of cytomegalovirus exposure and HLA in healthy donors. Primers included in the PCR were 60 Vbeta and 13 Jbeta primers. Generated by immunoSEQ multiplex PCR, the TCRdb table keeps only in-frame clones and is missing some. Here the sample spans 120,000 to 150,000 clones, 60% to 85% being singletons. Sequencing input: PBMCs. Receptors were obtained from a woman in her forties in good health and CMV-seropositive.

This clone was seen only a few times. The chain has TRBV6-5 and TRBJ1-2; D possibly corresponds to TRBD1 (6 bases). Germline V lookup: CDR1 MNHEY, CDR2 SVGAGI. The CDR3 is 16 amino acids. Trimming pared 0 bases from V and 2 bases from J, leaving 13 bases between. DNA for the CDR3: TGTGCCAGCAGTTACTCGTATAGGGGGGGAAACTATGGCTACACCTTC. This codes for CASSYSYRGGNYGYTF.

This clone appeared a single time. The CDR3 DNA reads TGTGCCAGCAGTTTCGACAGGGTGAGAAATTCACCCCTCCACTTT. This codes for CASSFDRVRNSPLHF. The rearrangement joins TRBV28 to TRBJ1-6, with 7 bases fitting TRBD1. The CDR3 has 15 amino acids. J lost 7 bases, V lost 3 bases, and 6 bases had no gene match. Germline V gene data show CDR1 as MDHEN and CDR2 as SYDVKM.

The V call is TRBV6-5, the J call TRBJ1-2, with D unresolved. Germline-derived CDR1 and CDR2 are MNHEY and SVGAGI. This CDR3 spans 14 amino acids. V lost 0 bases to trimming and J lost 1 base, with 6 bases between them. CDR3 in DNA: TGTGCCAGCAGTTACTCCCGGGGTAACTATGGCTACACCTTC. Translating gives CASSYSRGNYGYTF.

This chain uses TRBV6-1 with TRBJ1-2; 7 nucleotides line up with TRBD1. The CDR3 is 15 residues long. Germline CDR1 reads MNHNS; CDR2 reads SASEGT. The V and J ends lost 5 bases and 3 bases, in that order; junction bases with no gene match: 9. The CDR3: CASSSQTGAHYGYTF. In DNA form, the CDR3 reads TGTGCCAGCAGTTCCCAAACAGGGGCGCACTATGGCTACACCTTC.